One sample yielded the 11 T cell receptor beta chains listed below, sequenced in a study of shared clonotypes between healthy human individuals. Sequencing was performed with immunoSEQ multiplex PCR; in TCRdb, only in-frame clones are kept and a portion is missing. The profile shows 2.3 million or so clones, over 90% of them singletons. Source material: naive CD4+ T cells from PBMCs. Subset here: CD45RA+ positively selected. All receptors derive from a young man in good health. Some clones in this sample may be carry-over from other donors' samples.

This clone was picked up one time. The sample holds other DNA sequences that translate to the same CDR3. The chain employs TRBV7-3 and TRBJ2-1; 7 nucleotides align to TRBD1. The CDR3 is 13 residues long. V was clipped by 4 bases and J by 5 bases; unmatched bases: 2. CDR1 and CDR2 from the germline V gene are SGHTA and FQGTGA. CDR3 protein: CASSSDRDNEQFF. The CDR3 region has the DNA TGTGCCAGCAGCTCAGACAGGGACAATGAGCAGTTCTTC.

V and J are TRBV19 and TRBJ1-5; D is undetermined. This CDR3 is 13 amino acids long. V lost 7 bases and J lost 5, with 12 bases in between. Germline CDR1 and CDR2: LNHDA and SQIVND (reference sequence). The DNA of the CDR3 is TGTGCCAGTACTGGGAAAATTTATCAGCCCCAGCATTTT. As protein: CASTGKIYQPQHF.

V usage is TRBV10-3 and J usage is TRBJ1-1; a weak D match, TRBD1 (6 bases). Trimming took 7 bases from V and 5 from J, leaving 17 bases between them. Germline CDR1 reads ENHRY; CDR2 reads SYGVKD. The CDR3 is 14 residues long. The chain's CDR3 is CAITLQGWGTEAFF. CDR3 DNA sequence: TGTGCCATCACCCTACAGGGCTGGGGAACTGAAGCTTTCTTT.

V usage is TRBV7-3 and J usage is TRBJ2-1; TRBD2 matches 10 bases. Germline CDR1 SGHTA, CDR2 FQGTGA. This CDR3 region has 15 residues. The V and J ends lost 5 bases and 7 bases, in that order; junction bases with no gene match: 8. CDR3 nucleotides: TGTGCCAGCAGCCCATTACTAGCGGGGATGAATGAGCAGTTCTTC. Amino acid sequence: CASSPLLAGMNEQFF.

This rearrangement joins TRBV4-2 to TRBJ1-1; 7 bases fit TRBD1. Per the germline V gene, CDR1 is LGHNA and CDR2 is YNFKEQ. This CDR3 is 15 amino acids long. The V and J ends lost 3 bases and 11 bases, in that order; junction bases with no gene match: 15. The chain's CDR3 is CASSQEQGTFRMAFF. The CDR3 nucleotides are TGTGCCAGCAGCCAGGAACAGGGGACCTTTAGGATGGCTTTCTTT.

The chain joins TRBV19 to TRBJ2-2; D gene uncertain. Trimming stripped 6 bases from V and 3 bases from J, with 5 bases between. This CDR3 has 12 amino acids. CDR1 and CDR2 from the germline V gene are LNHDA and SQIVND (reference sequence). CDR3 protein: CASRTDTGELFF. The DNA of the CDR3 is TGTGCCAGTAGGACGGACACCGGGGAGCTGTTTTTT.

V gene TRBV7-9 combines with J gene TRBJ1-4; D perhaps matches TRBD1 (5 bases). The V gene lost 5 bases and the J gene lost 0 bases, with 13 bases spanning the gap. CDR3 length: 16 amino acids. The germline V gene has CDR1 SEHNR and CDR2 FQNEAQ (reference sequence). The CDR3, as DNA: TGTGCCAGCAGCCCAAGGGGTTTCACAACTAATGAAAAACTGTTTTTT. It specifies CASSPRGFTTNEKLFF.

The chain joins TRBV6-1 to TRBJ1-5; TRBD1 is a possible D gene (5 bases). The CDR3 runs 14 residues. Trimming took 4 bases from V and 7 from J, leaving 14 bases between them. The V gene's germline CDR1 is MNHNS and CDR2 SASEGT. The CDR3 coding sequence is TGTGCCAGCAGTGTCGACGGGAGGGGCCAGCCCCAGCATTTT. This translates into CASSVDGRGQPQHF.

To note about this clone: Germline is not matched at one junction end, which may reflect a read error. The CDR3, as DNA: TGCCTATGGGGTGCCTGCAATGAGCAGTTCTTC. Residues: CLWGACNEQFF. The chain has TRBV27 and TRBJ2-1; no clear D. The CDR3 totals 11 residues. The V gene's germline CDR1 is MNHEY and CDR2 SMNVEV (reference sequence).

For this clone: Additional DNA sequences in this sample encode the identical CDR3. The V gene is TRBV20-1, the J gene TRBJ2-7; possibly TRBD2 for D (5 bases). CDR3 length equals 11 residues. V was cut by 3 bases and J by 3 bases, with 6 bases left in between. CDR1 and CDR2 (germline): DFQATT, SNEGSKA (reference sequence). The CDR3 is CSARAGYEQYF. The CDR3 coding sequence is TGCAGTGCTAGGGCGGGCTACGAGCAGTACTTC.

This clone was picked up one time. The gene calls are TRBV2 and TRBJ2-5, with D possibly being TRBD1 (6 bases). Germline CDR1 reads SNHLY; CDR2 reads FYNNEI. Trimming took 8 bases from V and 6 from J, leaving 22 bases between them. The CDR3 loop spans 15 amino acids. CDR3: CASSTQGQGMKTQYF. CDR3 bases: TGTGCCAGCTCTACCCAGGGGCAGGGTATGAAGACCCAGTACTTC.